The 4 T cell receptor beta chains reported below all come from one sample, sequenced in a study of blood T cell repertoires in COVID-19. Profiled with immunoSEQ multiplex PCR; TCRdb holds only in-frame clones, not every one. This sample has 85,000 to 100,000 clones; just over 90% occur once, and the top ten carry less than 2%. Sequencing was performed on peripheral blood. These receptors were obtained from a man aged 55-75 years with acute or convalescent COVID-19.

The V call is TRBV27, the J call TRBJ1-6, with D uncertain. The germline V and J ends were trimmed by 6 bases and 1 base, with 13 bases remaining between them. The CDR3 is 16 residues long. The V gene's germline CDR1 is MNHEY and CDR2 SMNVEV (reference sequence). The CDR3 loop is CASSSDPGSYNSPLHF. CDR3 nucleotide sequence: TGTGCCAGCAGCTCCGACCCCGGGTCCTATAATTCACCCCTCCACTTT.

The chain carries TRBV11-2 and TRBJ2-2; D uncertain. CDR1 is SGHAT, CDR2 FQNNGV, per germline. This CDR3 is 13 amino acids long. V was shortened by 3 bases and J by 4 bases, with 6 bases between the two germline ends. The DNA for the CDR3 is TGTGCCAGCAGCTTCCCCAGCACCGGGGAGCTGTTTTTT. Protein: CASSFPSTGELFF. Based on the CDR3 plus reference TRBV11-2 and TRBJ2-2, the full variable domain is EAGVAQSPRYKIIEKRQSVAFWCNPISGHATLYWYQQILGQGPKLLIQFQNNGVVDDSQLPKDRFSAERLKGVDSTLKIQPAKLEDSAVYLCASSFPSTGELFFGEGSRLTVL.

The chain couples TRBV6-5 to TRBJ1-2; D might be TRBD1 (5 bases). V was shortened by 0 bases and J by 4 bases, with 9 bases between the two germline ends. The CDR3 contains 14 residues. The V gene's germline CDR1 is MNHEY and CDR2 SVGAGI. The CDR3 sequence is CASSYSRTGYGYTF. Written as DNA, the CDR3 is TGTGCCAGCAGTTACTCTAGAACAGGCTATGGCTACACCTTC.

V gene TRBV7-7 combines with J gene TRBJ1-5, with D hard to call. Germline-derived CDR1 and CDR2 are SSHAT and FNYEAQ (reference sequence). Trimming removed 3 bases at V and 3 bases at J, with 18 bases between. The CDR3 has 17 amino acids. CDR3 sequence: CASSFRPSGGYNQPQHF. For the CDR3, the DNA is TGTGCCAGCAGCTTCCGACCGTCAGGCGGGTACAATCAGCCCCAGCATTTT.